What follows are 5 T cell receptor beta chains derived from one specimen sequenced in a study of radiotherapy plus CTLA-4 blockade in lung cancer. The repertoire was sequenced with immunoSEQ multiplex PCR; TCRdb's copy has only in-frame clones and lacks some. The data hold about 98,000 clones, with roughly 80% observed a single time. Sequencing used peripheral blood, obtained from a patient treated with radiotherapy plus ipilimumab. The receptors come from a human donor with non-small cell lung cancer who had a partial response to radiotherapy plus ipilimumab.

This sequence joins TRBV4-2 and TRBJ2-1; maybe TRBD2 (5 bases). This CDR3 spans 15 amino acids. The germline CDR1 and CDR2 sequences are LGHNA and YNFKEQ. Deletions cut 6 bases from V and 7 bases from J, with 19 bases between. In DNA, the CDR3 is TGTGCCAGCAGTCTTCGGCTAACGGAGCGGAATGAGCAGTTCTTC. This gives the protein CASSLRLTERNEQFF.

The chain carries TRBV20-1 and TRBJ1-4; no clear D. Trimming shortened V by 6 bases and J by 5 bases, and 7 bases separated the two germline ends. Per the germline V gene, CDR1 is DFQATT and CDR2 is SNEGSKA (reference sequence). This CDR3 spans 11 amino acids. CDR3 protein: CSARWNEKLFF. CDR3 nucleotide sequence: TGCAGTGCCCGGTGGAATGAAAAACTGTTTTTT.

The chain is built from TRBV7-9 and TRBJ2-2; TRBD2 might be the D (7 bases). The CDR3 covers 17 residues. V was trimmed by 5 bases and J by 3 bases, leaving 19 bases between them. Per the germline V gene, CDR1 is SEHNR and CDR2 is FQNEAQ (reference sequence). CDR3: CASSQEGGGADTGELFF. The DNA for the CDR3 is TGTGCCAGCAGCCAAGAAGGAGGGGGGGCGGACACCGGGGAGCTGTTTTTT.

The CDR3 loop is CASSLATSGSYEQYF. CDR3 DNA: TGTGCCAGCAGCTTAGCGACTAGCGGTTCCTACGAGCAGTACTTC. This chain joins TRBV7-9 and TRBJ2-7, with 9 bases that match TRBD2. In germline, CDR1 is SEHNR, CDR2 FQNEAQ (reference sequence). V shed 0 bases and J 1 base; nucleotides not matched to a gene: 1. This CDR3 is built from 15 residues.

CDR3: CASSRAGGPSYEQYF. The DNA for the CDR3 is TGTGCCAGCAGCCGAGCAGGGGGGCCGTCCTACGAGCAGTACTTC. The chain is built from TRBV7-9 and TRBJ2-7, with D possibly matching TRBD1 (7 bases). This CDR3 region has 15 residues. Deletions cut 5 bases from V and 1 base from J, with 15 bases between. CDR1 is SEHNR, CDR2 FQNEAQ, per germline (reference sequence). The variable domain in full, with the rest retrieved from reference TRBV7-9 and TRBJ2-7, is DTGVSQNPRHKITKRGQNVTFRCDPISEHNRLYWYRQTLGQGPEFLTYFQNEAQLEKSRLLSDRFSAERPKGSFSTLEIQRTEQGDSAMYLCASSRAGGPSYEQYFGPGTRLTVT.